Detailed here is one TCR beta chain. Antigen specificity is unknown. Likely unrecorded immune exposures existed in these nominally healthy donors. The germline V gene encodes CDR1 SGDLS and CDR2 YYNGEE. With V trimmed by 0 bases and J by 4 bases, 8 bases remained unmatched. This CDR3 contains 17 residues. It was with 60 Vbeta and 13 Jbeta primers that the PCR ran. Libraries were prepared by immunoSEQ multiplex PCR; TCRdb keeps only in-frame clonotypes and omits some of them. The data hold 110,000 to 150,000 clones, with about 79% observed a single time. This specimen belongs to a study of cytomegalovirus exposure and HLA in healthy donors. Study results and caveats: The authors later found TCR association rates varying by HLA locus, with DRB1 most and HLA-C fewest. Most observed TCR sequences were rare, whereas some public TCRs were detected in many donors.

Source material: PBMCs. The chain carries TRBV9 and TRBJ1-2; 11 nucleotides line up with TRBD1. This TCR came from a male donor in good health and CMV-seronegative. CDR3 nucleotide sequence: TGTGCCAGCAGCGTAGCGGGGGGACAGGGGGAGCTCTATGGCTACACCTTC. It specifies CASSVAGGQGELYGYTF.